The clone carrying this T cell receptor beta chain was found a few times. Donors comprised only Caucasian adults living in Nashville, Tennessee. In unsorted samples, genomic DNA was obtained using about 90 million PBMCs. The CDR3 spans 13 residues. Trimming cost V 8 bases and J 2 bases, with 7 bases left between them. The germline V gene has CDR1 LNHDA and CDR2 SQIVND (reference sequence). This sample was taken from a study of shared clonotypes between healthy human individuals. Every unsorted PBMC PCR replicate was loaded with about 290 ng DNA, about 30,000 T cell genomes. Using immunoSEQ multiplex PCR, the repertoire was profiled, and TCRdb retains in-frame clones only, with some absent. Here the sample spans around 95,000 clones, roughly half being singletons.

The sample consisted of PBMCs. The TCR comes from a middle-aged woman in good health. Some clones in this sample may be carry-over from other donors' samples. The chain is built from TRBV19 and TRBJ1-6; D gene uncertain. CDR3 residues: CASGGPYNSPLHF. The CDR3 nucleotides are TGTGCCAGTGGCGGTCCCTATAATTCACCCCTCCACTTT.